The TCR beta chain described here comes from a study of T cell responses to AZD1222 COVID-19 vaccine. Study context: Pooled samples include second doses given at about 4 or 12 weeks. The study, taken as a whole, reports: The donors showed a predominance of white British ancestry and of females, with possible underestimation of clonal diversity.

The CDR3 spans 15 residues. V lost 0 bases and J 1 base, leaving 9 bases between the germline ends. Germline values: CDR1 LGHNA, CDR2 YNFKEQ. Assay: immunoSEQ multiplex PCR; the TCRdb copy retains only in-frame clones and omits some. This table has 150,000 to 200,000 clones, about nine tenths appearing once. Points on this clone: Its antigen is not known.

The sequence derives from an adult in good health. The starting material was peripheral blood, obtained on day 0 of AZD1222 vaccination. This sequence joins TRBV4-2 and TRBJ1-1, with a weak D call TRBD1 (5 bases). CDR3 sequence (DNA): TGTGCCAGCAGCCAAGATCTCGGACAGAACACTGAAGCTTTCTTT. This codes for CASSQDLGQNTEAFF.